Following are 10 T cell receptor beta chains from one sample sequenced in a study of PD-1 blockade in classical Hodgkin lymphoma. Each patient relapsed following autologous stem cell transplantation, and prior brentuximab vedotin exposure differed. TCRdb's copy holds only in-frame clones and misses some; the assay was immunoSEQ multiplex PCR. Of 57,000 or so clones detected, around 88% appear once; the ten largest clones hold around an eighth. The input for sequencing was peripheral blood mononuclear cells (PBMCs), taken at baseline. Source of these receptors: a human donor with classical Hodgkin lymphoma.

The DNA for the CDR3 is TGTGCCAGCAGCTCAGCGCCGTTAACTAGTTTAAGCTACAATGAGCAGTTCTTC. This translates into CASSSAPLTSLSYNEQFF. The chain is built from TRBV7-6 and TRBJ2-1, with D possibly matching TRBD2 (5 bases). The CDR3 is 18 amino acids. In germline, CDR1 is SGHVS, CDR2 FNYEAQ. V was trimmed by 4 bases and J by 3 bases, leaving 22 bases between them.

The chain links TRBV9 to TRBJ2-7; 7 bases line up with TRBD1. The CDR3 covers 13 residues. V shed 4 bases, J shed 6 bases, and the junction held 7 bases outside the gene matches. Germline V lookup: CDR1 SGDLS, CDR2 YYNGEE. DNA of the CDR3: TGTGCCAGCAGCCCTGGACGGGACAGCGAGCAGTACTTC. Translation gives CASSPGRDSEQYF.

This rearrangement joins TRBV19 to TRBJ1-2; D gene uncertain. V lost 4 bases and J 5 bases, leaving 11 bases between the germline ends. The CDR3 runs 13 residues. The germline V gene has CDR1 LNHDA and CDR2 SQIVND (reference sequence). CDR3: CASSNTDTYGYTF. The CDR3 DNA sequence: TGTGCCAGTAGTAACACAGATACTTATGGCTACACCTTC. Supplemented by reference TRBV19 and TRBJ1-2, the full variable domain reads DGGITQSPKYLFRKEGQNVTLSCEQNLNHDAMYWYRQDPGQGLRLIYYSQIVNDFQKGDIAEGYSVSREKKESFPLTVTSAQKNPTAFYLCASSNTDTYGYTFGSGTRLTVV.

V gene TRBV9 combines with J gene TRBJ2-1; the D is unclear. The CDR3 has 13 amino acids. The V and J ends lost 4 bases and 8 bases respectively, with 13 bases between them. Germline CDR1 SGDLS, CDR2 YYNGEE. CDR3 DNA: TGTGCCAGCAGCCGACCCCCGGTAGATGAGCAGTTCTTC. The encoded protein is CASSRPPVDEQFF.

The gene calls are TRBV15 and TRBJ2-7, with a tentative D call TRBD1 (6 bases). The CDR3 length is 13 residues. V gave up 5 bases and J gave up 4 bases, with 12 bases separating them. The germline gives CDR1 LNHNV, CDR2 YYDKDF (reference sequence). The CDR3, as DNA: TGTGCCACCAGCGAGCAAGACAGGTACGAGCAGTACTTC. Its translation is CATSEQDRYEQYF. The variable domain in full, with the rest retrieved from reference TRBV15 and TRBJ2-7, is DAMVIQNPRYQVTQFGKPVTLSCSQTLNHNVMYWYQQKSSQAPKLLFHYYDKDFNNEADTPDNFQSRRPNTSFCFLDIRSPGLGDTAMYLCATSEQDRYEQYFGPGTRLTVT.

V and J are TRBV12-5 and TRBJ1-1; D call uncertain. The CDR3 has 13 amino acids. The V end lost 3 bases, the J end lost 0 bases, and 5 bases lay between the germline ends. CDR1 is LGHNT, CDR2 FRNRAP, per germline. The CDR3 is CASGFAVNTEAFF. CDR3 coding DNA: TGTGCTAGTGGTTTCGCGGTGAACACTGAAGCTTTCTTT.

This chain links TRBV7-2 with TRBJ1-2; TRBD1 is a possible D gene (5 bases). V gave up 0 bases and J gave up 8 bases, with 22 bases separating them. The CDR3 is made up of 17 amino acids. CDR1 and CDR2 from the germline V gene are SGHTA and FQGNSA. CDR3: CASSLAQGTDGVGGYTF. CDR3 coding DNA: TGTGCCAGCAGCTTAGCGCAAGGGACCGACGGCGTCGGGGGCTACACCTTC.

The rearrangement uses TRBV18 and TRBJ1-2, with 9 bases aligning to TRBD1. The CDR3 loop spans 13 amino acids. The J segment lost 6 bases and the V segment lost 5 bases, leaving 4 bases of the junction unmatched. From germline, CDR1 is KGHSH and CDR2 LQKENI. The CDR3 loop reads CASSEDRGDGYTF. For the CDR3, the DNA is TGTGCCAGCTCAGAGGACAGGGGAGATGGCTACACCTTC.

The chain recombines TRBV9 with TRBJ1-3, with 8 bases lining up with TRBD1. The germline V gene has CDR1 SGDLS and CDR2 YYNGEE. Trimming took 0 bases from V and 2 from J; bases not matched to a gene: 1. This CDR3 is built from 15 residues. CDR3 in amino acids: CASSVADRAGNTIYF. Here the CDR3 DNA reads TGTGCCAGCAGCGTAGCGGACAGGGCTGGAAACACCATATATTTT.

This clone showed up just a few times. The V call is TRBV10-2, the J call TRBJ2-7; D not certain. Germline loops: CDR1 WSHSY, CDR2 SAAADI. The V end lost 4 bases, the J end lost 6 bases, and 13 bases lay between the germline ends. The CDR3 runs 13 residues. This CDR3 is CASSVSGLGEQYF. DNA for the CDR3: TGCGCCAGCAGTGTCTCGGGTCTCGGCGAGCAGTACTTC.